This is a list of T cell receptor beta chains from one sample in a study of T-cell memory formation after mild COVID-19. TCRdb re-derived calls from the 5' RACE reads in MiXCR, one entry per CDR3 protein. The sample has around 440,000 distinct CDR3 sequences, 15% to 20% seen once; the top ten hold 9% to 15%. Material: PBMCs or a T cell subset sorted from them (not recorded which). The source is an adult woman who had mild COVID-19 (a few samples of this study predate the infection). Cell type and time point are not known. Each CDR3 is given with its conserved first and last residue. Each record gives: D gene, J gene, clone size, V gene, CDR3 DNA, CDR3 protein. D genes are given only for firm matches. A row's size may be missing; if present it is once, few, many or a size class.

D gene: .; J gene: TRBJ1-5; clone size: .; V gene: TRBV5-1; CDR3 DNA: TGTGCCAGCAGCTTAGACGGCTATAGCAATCAGCCCCAGCATTTT; CDR3 protein: CASSLDGYSNQPQHF
D gene: TRBD1; J gene: TRBJ1-5; clone size: .; V gene: TRBV12-3/TRBV12-4; CDR3 DNA: TGTGCCAGCAGTGCACAGGGGAGCAATCAGCCCCAGCATTTT; CDR3 protein: CASSAQGSNQPQHF
D gene: .; J gene: TRBJ2-7; clone size: few; V gene: TRBV20-1; CDR3 DNA: TGCAGTGCTAGTGCCCTAGCCTACGAGCAGTACTTC; CDR3 protein: CSASALAYEQYF
D gene: .; J gene: TRBJ2-7; clone size: many; V gene: TRBV7-2; CDR3 DNA: TGTGCCAGCAGCTTAGCGGGATCAGGACTGTACTTC; CDR3 protein: CASSLAGSGLYF
D gene: .; J gene: TRBJ1-1; clone size: few; V gene: TRBV6-5; CDR3 DNA: TGTGCCAGCAGTTACCGAGGGGAGAGGGGCCCTAGTGAAGCTTTCTTT; CDR3 protein: CASSYRGERGPSEAFF
D gene: .; J gene: TRBJ2-5; clone size: few; V gene: TRBV15; CDR3 DNA: TGTGCCACCAGCAGAATAGGATGGACCCAGTACTTC; CDR3 protein: CATSRIGWTQYF
D gene: .; J gene: TRBJ2-4; clone size: .; V gene: TRBV20-1; CDR3 DNA: TGCAGTGCTGGGGGGACCGATAAAAACATTCAGTACTTC; CDR3 protein: CSAGGTDKNIQYF
D gene: .; J gene: TRBJ2-3; clone size: few; V gene: TRBV7-9; CDR3 DNA: TGTGCCAGCAGCTTCAAACCGACAGATACGCAGTATTTT; CDR3 protein: CASSFKPTDTQYF
D gene: .; J gene: TRBJ2-3; clone size: many; V gene: TRBV7-2; CDR3 DNA: TGTGCCAGCAGCTTGGTCGCCGCAGATACGCAGTATTTT; CDR3 protein: CASSLVAADTQYF
D gene: .; J gene: TRBJ2-5; clone size: .; V gene: TRBV6-5; CDR3 DNA: TGTGCCAGCGGTGGGAGGGGGACGACCCAGTACTTC; CDR3 protein: CASGGRGTTQYF
D gene: TRBD2; J gene: TRBJ2-1; clone size: .; V gene: TRBV25-1; CDR3 DNA: TGTGCCAGCAGGGAGAGCGGGATCTCCTACAATGAGCAGTTCTTC; CDR3 protein: CASRESGISYNEQFF
D gene: TRBD1; J gene: TRBJ2-2; clone size: .; V gene: TRBV7-6; CDR3 DNA: TGTGCCAGCAGCTCCATGGGACAGACCGGGGAGCTGTTTTTT; CDR3 protein: CASSSMGQTGELFF
D gene: TRBD1; J gene: TRBJ1-2; clone size: few; V gene: TRBV5-1; CDR3 DNA: TGCGCCAGCAGCCTAGGTCCCGGGACAGGGGGGTATGGCTACACCTTC; CDR3 protein: CASSLGPGTGGYGYTF
D gene: .; J gene: TRBJ2-3; clone size: many; V gene: TRBV20-1; CDR3 DNA: TGCAGTGCTAGACCCGGGACTTACTCTAGCACAGATACGCAGTATTTT; CDR3 protein: CSARPGTYSSTDTQYF
D gene: .; J gene: TRBJ2-7; clone size: .; V gene: TRBV9; CDR3 DNA: TGTGCCAGCAGCGTAGAGGCAGACCCTTTGGAGCAGTACTTC; CDR3 protein: CASSVEADPLEQYF
D gene: TRBD1; J gene: TRBJ2-7; clone size: few; V gene: TRBV5-1; CDR3 DNA: TGCGCCAGCAGCTCCCCCGGGACAGGGGGCTTATCCTCCTACGAGCAGTACTTC; CDR3 protein: CASSSPGTGGLSSYEQYF